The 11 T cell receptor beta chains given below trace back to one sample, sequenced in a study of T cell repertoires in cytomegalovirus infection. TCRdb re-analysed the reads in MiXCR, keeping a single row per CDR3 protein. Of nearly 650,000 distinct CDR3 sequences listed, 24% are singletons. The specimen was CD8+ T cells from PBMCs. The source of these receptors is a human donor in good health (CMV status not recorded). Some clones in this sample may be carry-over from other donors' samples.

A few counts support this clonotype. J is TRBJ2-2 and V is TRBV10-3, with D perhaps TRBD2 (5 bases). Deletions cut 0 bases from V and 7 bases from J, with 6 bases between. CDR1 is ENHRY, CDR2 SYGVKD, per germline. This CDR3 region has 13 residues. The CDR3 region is CAISESEVGELFF. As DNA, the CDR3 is TGTGCCATCAGTGAGTCGGAGGTCGGGGAGCTGTTTTTT.

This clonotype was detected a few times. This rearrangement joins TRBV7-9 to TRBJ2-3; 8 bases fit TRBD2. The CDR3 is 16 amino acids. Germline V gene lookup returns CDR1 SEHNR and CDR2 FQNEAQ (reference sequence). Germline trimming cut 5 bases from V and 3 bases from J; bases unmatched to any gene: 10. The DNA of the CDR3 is TGTGCCAGCAGCCCAACTAGCGGTCATGGAACAGATACGCAGTATTTT. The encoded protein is CASSPTSGHGTDTQYF.

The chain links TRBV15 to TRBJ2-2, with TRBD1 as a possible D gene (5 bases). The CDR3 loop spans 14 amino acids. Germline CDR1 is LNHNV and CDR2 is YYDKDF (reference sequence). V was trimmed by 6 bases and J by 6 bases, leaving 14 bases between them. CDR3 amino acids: CATSQGPPSGELFF. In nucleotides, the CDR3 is TGTGCCACCAGTCAGGGCCCTCCGTCCGGGGAGCTGTTTTTT.

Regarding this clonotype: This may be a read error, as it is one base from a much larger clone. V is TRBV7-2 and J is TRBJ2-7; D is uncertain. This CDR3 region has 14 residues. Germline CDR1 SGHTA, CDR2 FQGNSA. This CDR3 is CASCLEQQPYEQYV. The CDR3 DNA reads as TGTGCCAGCTGCTTAGAACAGCAACCCTACGAGCAGTACGTC.

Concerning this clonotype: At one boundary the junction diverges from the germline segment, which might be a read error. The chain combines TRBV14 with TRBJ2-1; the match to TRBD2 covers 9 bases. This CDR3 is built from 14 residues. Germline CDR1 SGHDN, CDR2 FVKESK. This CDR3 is CASNKAGGDNVQFF. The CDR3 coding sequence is TGTGCCAGCAACAAAGCGGGGGGCGACAATGTGCAGTTCTTC.

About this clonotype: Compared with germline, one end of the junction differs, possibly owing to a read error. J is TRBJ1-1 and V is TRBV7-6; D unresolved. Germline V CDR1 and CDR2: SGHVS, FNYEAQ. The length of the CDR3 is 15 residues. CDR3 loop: CASNLAGPANTEAFF. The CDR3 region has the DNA TGTGCCAGCAACTTAGCCGGGCCGGCGAACACTGAAGCTTTCTTT.

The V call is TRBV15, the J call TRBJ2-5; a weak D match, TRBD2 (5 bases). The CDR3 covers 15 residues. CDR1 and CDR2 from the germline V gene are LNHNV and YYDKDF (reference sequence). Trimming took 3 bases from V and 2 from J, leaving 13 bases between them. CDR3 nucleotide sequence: TGTGCCACCAGCAGTGATAGGACGGGACAAGAGACCCAGTACTTC. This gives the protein CATSSDRTGQETQYF.

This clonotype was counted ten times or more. As DNA, the CDR3 is TGTGCCAGCAGCACGACAGGGGGCCGCAATGAGCAGTTCTTC. Amino acids: CASSTTGGRNEQFF. The rearrangement joins TRBV7-6 to TRBJ2-1; TRBD1 matches at 10 bases. The germline CDR1 and CDR2 sequences are SGHVS and FNYEAQ. This CDR3 region has 14 residues. After removal of 5 bases from V and 6 bases from J, the junction contained 4 bases not matched to a gene.

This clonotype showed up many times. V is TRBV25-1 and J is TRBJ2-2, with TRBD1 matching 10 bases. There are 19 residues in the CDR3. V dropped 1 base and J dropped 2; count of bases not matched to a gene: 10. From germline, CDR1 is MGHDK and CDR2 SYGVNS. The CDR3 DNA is TGTGCCAGCAGTGAATTTTTCGCGGGACAGGGGCCCAACACCGGGGAGCTGTTTTTT. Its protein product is CASSEFFAGQGPNTGELFF.

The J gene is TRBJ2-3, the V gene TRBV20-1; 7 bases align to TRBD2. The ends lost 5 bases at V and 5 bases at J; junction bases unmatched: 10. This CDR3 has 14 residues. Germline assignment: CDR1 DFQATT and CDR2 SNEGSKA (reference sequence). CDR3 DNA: TGCAGTGCTCTCCAGACTCGCGGGGGAGATACGCAGTATTTT. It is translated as CSALQTRGGDTQYF.

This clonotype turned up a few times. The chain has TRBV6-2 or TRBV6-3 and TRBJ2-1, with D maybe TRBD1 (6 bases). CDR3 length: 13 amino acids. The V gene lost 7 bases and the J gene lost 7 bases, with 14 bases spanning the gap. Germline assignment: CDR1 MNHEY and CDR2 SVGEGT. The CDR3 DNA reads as TGTGCCAGCACCGGACAGTCCCAAAATGAGCAGTTCTTC. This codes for CASTGQSQNEQFF.